The present T cell receptor beta chain was sequenced within a study of cytomegalovirus exposure and HLA in healthy donors. Study-wide context: Counted in an early data release were 75 million to 85 million unique TCRs from HLA-typed donors. Whole-study findings and limits: Later on, analysis showed that most CMV-associated TCR beta chains appeared to be HLA-restricted. Cytomegalovirus-associated TCR beta chains were listed, numbering roughly 150.

The PCR contained 60 Vbeta and 13 Jbeta primers. Here immunoSEQ multiplex PCR was the method, and the copy in TCRdb shows in-frame clones only, minus some. The sample yields around 170,000 clones, 82% seen once. As concerns this clone: What it binds is unknown.

The germline V and J ends were trimmed by 1 base and 0 bases, with 13 bases remaining between them. Per germline, CDR1 SEHNR and CDR2 FQNEAQ (reference sequence). CDR3 length: 16 residues. The specimen was PBMCs. This sequence was found in a man aged 40-49 years in good health and CMV-seronegative. This chain links TRBV7-9 with TRBJ2-7; D gene uncertain. The CDR3 protein is CASSLVRVMSSYEQYF. CDR3 DNA: TGTGCCAGCAGCTTAGTCCGGGTCATGAGCTCCTACGAGCAGTACTTC.